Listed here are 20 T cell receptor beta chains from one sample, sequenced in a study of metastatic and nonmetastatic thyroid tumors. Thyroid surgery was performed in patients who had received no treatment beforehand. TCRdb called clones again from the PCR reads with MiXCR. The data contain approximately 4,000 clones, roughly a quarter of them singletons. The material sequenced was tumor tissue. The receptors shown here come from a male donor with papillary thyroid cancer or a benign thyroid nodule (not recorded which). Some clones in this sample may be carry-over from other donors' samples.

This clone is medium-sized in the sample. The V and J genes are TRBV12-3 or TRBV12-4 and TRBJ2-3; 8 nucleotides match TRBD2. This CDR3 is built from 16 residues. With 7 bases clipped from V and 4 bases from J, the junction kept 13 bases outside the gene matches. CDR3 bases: TGTGCCAGCACCTTCTCTCTTAGCGGGACTTCAGATACGCAGTATTTT. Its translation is CASTFSLSGTSDTQYF.

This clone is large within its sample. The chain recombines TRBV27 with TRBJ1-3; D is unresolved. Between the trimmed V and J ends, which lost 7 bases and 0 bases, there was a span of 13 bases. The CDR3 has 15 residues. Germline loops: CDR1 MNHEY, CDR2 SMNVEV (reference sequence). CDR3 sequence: CASKLDGNSGNTIYF. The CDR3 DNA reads TGTGCCAGCAAGCTAGACGGGAACTCTGGAAACACCATATATTTT.

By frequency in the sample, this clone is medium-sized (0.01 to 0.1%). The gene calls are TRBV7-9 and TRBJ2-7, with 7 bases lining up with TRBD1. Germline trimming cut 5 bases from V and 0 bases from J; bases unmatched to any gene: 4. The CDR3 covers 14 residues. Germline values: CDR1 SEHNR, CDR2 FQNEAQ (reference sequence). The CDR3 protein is CASSPPGGSYEQYF. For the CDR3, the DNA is TGTGCCAGCAGCCCACCAGGGGGCTCCTACGAGCAGTACTTC.

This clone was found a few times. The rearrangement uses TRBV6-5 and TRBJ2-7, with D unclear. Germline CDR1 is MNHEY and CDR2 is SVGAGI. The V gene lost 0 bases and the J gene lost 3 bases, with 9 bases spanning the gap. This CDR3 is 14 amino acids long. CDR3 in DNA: TGTGCCAGCAGTTACTCGATAGGGCACTACGAGCAGTACTTC. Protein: CASSYSIGHYEQYF.

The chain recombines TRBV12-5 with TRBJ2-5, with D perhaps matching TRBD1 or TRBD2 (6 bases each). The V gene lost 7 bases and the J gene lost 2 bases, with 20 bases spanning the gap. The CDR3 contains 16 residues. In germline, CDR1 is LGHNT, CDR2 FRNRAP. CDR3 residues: CASAKGGSGKQETQYF. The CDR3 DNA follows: TGTGCTAGTGCCAAGGGGGGTAGCGGAAAACAAGAGACCCAGTACTTC.

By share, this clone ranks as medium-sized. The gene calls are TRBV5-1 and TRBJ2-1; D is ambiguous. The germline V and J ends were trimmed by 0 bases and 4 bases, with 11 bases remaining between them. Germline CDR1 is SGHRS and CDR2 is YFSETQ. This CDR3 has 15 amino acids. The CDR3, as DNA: TGCGCCAGCAGCTTGGGACTCTCAACTTACAATGAGCAGTTCTTC. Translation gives CASSLGLSTYNEQFF. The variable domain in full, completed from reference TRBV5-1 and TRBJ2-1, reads KAGVTQTPRYLIKTRGQQVTLSCSPISGHRSVSWYQQTPGQGLQFLFEYFSETQRNKGNFPGRFSGRQFSNSRSEMNVSTLELGDSALYLCASSLGLSTYNEQFFGPGTRLTVL.

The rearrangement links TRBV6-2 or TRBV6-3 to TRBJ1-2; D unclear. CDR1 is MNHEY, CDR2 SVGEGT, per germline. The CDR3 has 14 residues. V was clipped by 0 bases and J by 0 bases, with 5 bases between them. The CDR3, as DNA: TGTGCCAGCAGTTACTCGCCTACTAACTATGGCTACACCTTC. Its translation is CASSYSPTNYGYTF.

The CDR3 bases are TGTGCCAGTACTAAGACTACAGGGGACTATAGCAATCAGCCCCAGCATTTT. It codes for CASTKTTGDYSNQPQHF. V is TRBV19 and J is TRBJ1-5, with 7 bases that match TRBD1. J gave up 0 bases and V 7 bases, and 12 bases lay outside the gene matches. Germline V gene lookup returns CDR1 LNHDA and CDR2 SQIVND (reference sequence). This CDR3 region has 17 residues. The full variable domain, its missing parts supplied by reference TRBV19 and TRBJ1-5, is DGGITQSPKYLFRKEGQNVTLSCEQNLNHDAMYWYRQDPGQGLRLIYYSQIVNDFQKGDIAEGYSVSREKKESFPLTVTSAQKNPTAFYLCASTKTTGDYSNQPQHFGDGTRLSIL.

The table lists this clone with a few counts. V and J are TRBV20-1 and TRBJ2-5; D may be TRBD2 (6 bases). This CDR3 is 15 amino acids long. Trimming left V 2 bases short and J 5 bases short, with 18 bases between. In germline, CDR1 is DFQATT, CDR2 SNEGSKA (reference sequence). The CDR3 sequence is CSARMGGVGLETQYF. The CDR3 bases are TGCAGTGCTAGAATGGGCGGGGTGGGGTTGGAGACCCAGTACTTC.

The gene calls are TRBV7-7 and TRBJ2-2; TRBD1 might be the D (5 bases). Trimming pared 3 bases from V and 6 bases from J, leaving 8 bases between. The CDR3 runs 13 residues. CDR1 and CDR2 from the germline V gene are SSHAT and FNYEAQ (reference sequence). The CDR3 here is CASSFQGAGELFF. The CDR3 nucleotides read TGTGCCAGCAGCTTCCAGGGTGCCGGGGAGCTGTTTTTT.

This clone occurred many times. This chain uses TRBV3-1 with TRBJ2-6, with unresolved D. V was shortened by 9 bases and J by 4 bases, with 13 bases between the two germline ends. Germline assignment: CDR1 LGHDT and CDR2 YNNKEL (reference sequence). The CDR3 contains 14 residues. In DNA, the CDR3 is TGTGCCAGTGCCCTCGAGCGCGGGGCCAACGTCCTGACTTTC. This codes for CASALERGANVLTF.

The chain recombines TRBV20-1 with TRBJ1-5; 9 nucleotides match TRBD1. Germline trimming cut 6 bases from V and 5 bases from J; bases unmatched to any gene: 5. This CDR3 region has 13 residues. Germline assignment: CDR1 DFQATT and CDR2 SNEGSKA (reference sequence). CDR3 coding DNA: TGCAGTGCCGGACAGGGGAGGGATCAGCCCCAGCATTTT. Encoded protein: CSAGQGRDQPQHF.

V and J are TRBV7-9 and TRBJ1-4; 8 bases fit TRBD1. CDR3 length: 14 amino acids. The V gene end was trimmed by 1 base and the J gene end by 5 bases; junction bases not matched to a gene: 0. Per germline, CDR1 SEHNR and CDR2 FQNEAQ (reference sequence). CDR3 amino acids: CASSLGTGNEKLFF. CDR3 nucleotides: TGTGCCAGCAGCTTAGGGACAGGGAATGAAAAACTGTTTTTT.

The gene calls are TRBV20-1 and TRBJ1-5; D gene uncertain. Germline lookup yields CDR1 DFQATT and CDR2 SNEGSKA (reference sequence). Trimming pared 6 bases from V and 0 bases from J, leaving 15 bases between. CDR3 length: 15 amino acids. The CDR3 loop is CSAQDGGHSNQPQHF. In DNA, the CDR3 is TGCAGTGCCCAGGACGGTGGTCATAGCAATCAGCCCCAGCATTTT.

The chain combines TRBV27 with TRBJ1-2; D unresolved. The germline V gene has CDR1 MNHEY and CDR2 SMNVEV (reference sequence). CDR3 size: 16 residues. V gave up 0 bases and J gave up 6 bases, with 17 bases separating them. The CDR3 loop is CASSLSFAGVYNGYTF. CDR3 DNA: TGTGCCAGCAGTTTATCCTTCGCGGGCGTCTATAATGGCTACACCTTC.

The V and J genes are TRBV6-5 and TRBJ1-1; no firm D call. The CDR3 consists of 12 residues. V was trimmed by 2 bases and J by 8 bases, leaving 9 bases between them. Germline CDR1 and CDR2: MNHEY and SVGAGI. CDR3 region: CASSYGPPEAFF. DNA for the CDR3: TGTGCCAGCAGTTACGGCCCTCCGGAAGCTTTCTTT.

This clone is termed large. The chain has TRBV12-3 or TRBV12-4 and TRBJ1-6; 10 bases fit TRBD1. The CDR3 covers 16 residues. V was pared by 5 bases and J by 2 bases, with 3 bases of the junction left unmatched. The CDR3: CASSDGQGAYNSPLHF. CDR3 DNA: TGTGCCAGCAGTGACGGACAGGGGGCCTATAATTCACCCCTCCACTTT.

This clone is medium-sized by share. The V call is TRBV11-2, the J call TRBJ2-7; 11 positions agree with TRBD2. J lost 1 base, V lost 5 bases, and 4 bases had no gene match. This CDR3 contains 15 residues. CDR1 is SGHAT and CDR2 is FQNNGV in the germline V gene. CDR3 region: CASSTRTSGSYEQYF. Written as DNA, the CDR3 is TGTGCCAGCAGCACCCGGACTAGCGGGTCCTACGAGCAGTACTTC.

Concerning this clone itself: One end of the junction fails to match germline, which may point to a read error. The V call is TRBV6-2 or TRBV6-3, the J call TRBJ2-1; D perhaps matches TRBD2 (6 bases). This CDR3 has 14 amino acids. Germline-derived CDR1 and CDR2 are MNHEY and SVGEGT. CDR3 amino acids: CASSSLQDYNEQLF. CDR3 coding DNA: TGTGCCAGCAGTTCATTACAGGACTACAATGAGCAGCTCTTC.

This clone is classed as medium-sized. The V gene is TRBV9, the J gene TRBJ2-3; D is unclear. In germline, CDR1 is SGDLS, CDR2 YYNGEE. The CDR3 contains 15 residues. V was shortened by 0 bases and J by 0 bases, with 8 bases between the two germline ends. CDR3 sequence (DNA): TGTGCCAGCAGCGTAGTGACGGTTAGCACAGATACGCAGTATTTT. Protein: CASSVVTVSTDTQYF.